This T cell receptor beta chain was sequenced during a study of blood T cell repertoires in COVID-19 (dated by TCRdb to about 2020). Concerning the study at large: Collaborator samples came from the United States, Italy and Spain and covered acute and convalescent phases of COVID-19. The material from the prospective study consisted of cDNA or gDNA derived from T cells, B-cell-depleted T cells, or PBMCs. Subjects who had been exposed to COVID-19, were actively infected with it, or had recovered from it provided the deeply sampled blood TCRbeta repertoires that made up the dataset. The repertoires were released in a freely available public database meant as a resource for research on the immune response to SARS-CoV-2. Samples were obtained from the ongoing ImmuneRACE study (first 160 participants) and from over 1,000 subjects provided by 6 global collaborators. The sample metadata nearly always contained a de-identified subject ID, COVID-19 status, age in years and sex. HLA class I and class II types, where available, came from metadata supplied by the sample provider rather than from assay-based typing.

As to this clone: It lacks a known antigen. Base qualities are not at hand, and no much larger clone is one base apart.

TCRbeta CDR3 regions were amplified from genomic DNA by means of the immunoSEQ Assay, a bias-controlled multiplex PCR. Per the authors' processing: Within the assay, amplification of reference gene primers was used to estimate how many nucleated cells each sample contained. To quantify the absolute abundance of each unique TCRbeta CDR3 rearrangement, sequence reads were collapsed and filtered. For each sample, productive Simpson clonality was calculated as the square root of Simpson's diversity index over productive rearrangements. TCRdb's version of the immuneACCESS table is confined to in-frame rearrangements and falls short of the full clone set. An unresolved V gene accounts for under half of the shortfall where checked; the remainder is of unknown origin. V and J calls and clone size are copied from that table; D and trimming were computed from the DNA. Recorded for this sample are approximately 80,000 clones; 65% to 90% of them occurred a single time. Of the sample, roughly 40% falls within the top ten clones.

Overall study outcomes, separate from this receptor: How much clinical and demographic metadata was included differed by source and by participant, and the metadata was provided uncurated.

Each collaborating institution followed its own protocols to collect whole blood in K2EDTA tubes. For TCRbeta analysis, collaborator samples were shipped as frozen whole blood, as isolated PBMCs, or as DNA extracted from either sample type. Reading the germline V gene (reference sequence) gives CDR1 MNHEY and CDR2 SMNVEV. V has 2 bases trimmed and J has 3 bases trimmed; junction bases matching no gene number 4. Including cysteine and phenylalanine, the CDR3 has 15 amino acids. The retained sequence is limited to the CDR3, 45 bases, with the frame set at the first base. Here the chain combines TRBV27 and TRBJ2-1; 7 bases in the junction line up with TRBD2. The sequence was collected from a man older than 75 with acute or convalescent COVID-19. Sequencing input: peripheral blood. The sequence in DNA is TGTGCCAGCAGTTTACGACTAGCAAGCTACAATGAGCAGTTCTTC. It specifies CASSLRLASYNEQFF.